Presented here are 6 T cell receptor beta chains from one specimen sequenced in a study of cytomegalovirus exposure and HLA in healthy donors. PCR used 60 Vbeta primers and 13 Jbeta primers. Here immunoSEQ multiplex PCR was the method, and the copy in TCRdb shows in-frame clones only, minus some. The sample carries approximately 100,000 clones, around 82% recorded once. The sequencing input was PBMCs. The receptors derive from a woman between 40 and 55 years old in good health and CMV-seronegative.

The V and J genes are TRBV5-1 and TRBJ2-7; D uncertain. CDR3 length: 13 amino acids. CDR1 is SGHRS, CDR2 YFSETQ, per germline. The ends were cut back, 4 bases at V and 1 base at J, with 9 bases in the middle. As DNA, the CDR3 is TGCGCCAGCAGCGCCGGGTCATCCTACGAGCAGTACTTC. Protein: CASSAGSSYEQYF.

This clone has only a few counts. The J gene is TRBJ1-2, the V gene TRBV2; D not certain. The germline CDR1 and CDR2 sequences are SNHLY and FYNNEI. The germline V and J ends were trimmed by 11 bases and 7 bases, with 29 bases remaining between them. CDR3 length: 16 residues. In DNA form, the CDR3 reads TGTGCCCTACAGCAGGCTCGTCATAGGCTTCAAAGTGGCTACACCTTC. This sequence encodes CALQQARHRLQSGYTF. The full variable domain, rest sourced from reference TRBV2 and TRBJ1-2, is EPEVTQTPSHQVTQMGQEVILRCVPISNHLYFYWYRQILGQKVEFLVSFYNNEISEKSEIFDDQFSVERPDGSNFTLKIRSTKLEDSAMYFCALQQARHRLQSGYTFGSGTRLTVV.

V usage is TRBV29-1 and J usage is TRBJ1-4; 11 bases map to TRBD1. The V gene end was trimmed by 6 bases and the J gene end by 8 bases; junction bases not matched to a gene: 5. This CDR3 contains 13 residues. The germline gives CDR1 SQVTM, CDR2 ANQGSEA. The CDR3 protein is CSVGGTGGEKLFF. CDR3 DNA sequence: TGCAGCGTAGGGGGGACAGGGGGAGAAAAACTGTTTTTT.

This chain uses TRBV6-6 with TRBJ1-1; perhaps TRBD1 as D (5 bases). Germline V lookup: CDR1 MNHNY, CDR2 SVGAGI (reference sequence). The CDR3 has 16 amino acids. Trimming took off 8 bases at V and 0 bases at J, with 19 bases between the two ends. The CDR3 protein is CASLRGGRTLNTEAFF. CDR3 DNA: TGTGCCAGCCTCCGGGGGGGGAGGACACTGAACACTGAAGCTTTCTTT.

The rearrangement links TRBV2 to TRBJ2-2; 7 bases are shared with TRBD2. The CDR3 totals 12 residues. Germline V lookup: CDR1 SNHLY, CDR2 FYNNEI. Trimming removed 11 bases from V and 7 bases from J; junction bases left unmatched: 7. The CDR3 here is CAFGLVVGELFF. Here the CDR3 DNA reads TGTGCCTTTGGACTAGTTGTCGGGGAGCTGTTTTTT.

V usage is TRBV5-1 and J usage is TRBJ2-5; D may be TRBD2 (5 bases). CDR3 length: 13 amino acids. Deletions cut 4 bases from V and 5 bases from J, with 12 bases between. Germline-derived CDR1 and CDR2 are SGHRS and YFSETQ. The CDR3 loop is CASSPGGYETQYF. CDR3 nucleotides: TGCGCCAGCAGCCCTGGAGGTTACGAGACCCAGTACTTC.